The clone carrying this TCR beta chain has a count of ten or more. Its target is unknown. The data were obtained in a study of T cells in Graves' hyperthyroidism and ophthalmopathy. The V end lost 2 bases, the J end lost 6 bases, and 10 bases lay between the germline ends. Germline V gives CDR1 KGHSH, CDR2 LQKENI. The CDR3 covers 13 residues. Template material for amplifying TCR beta CDR3 regions consisted of RNA transcripts. When the TCR CDR3 underwent first-round RT-PCR, the HTBI primer set was used. TCRdb re-called the multiplex PCR reads through MiXCR, storing one row per CDR3 protein. The sample has roughly 280,000 distinct CDR3 sequences; over 15% are singletons. Whole-study findings and limits: The majority of expanded thyroid clonotypes above 0.001 also appeared in blood. A model of 13 V-J features distinguished ophthalmopathy from stable hyperthyroidism.

The sample comprised blood. The clonotype originates from a woman aged 55 to 70 with Graves' ophthalmopathy. The rearrangement joins TRBV18 to TRBJ1-2, with D unresolved. Here the CDR3 reads CASSPRQRDGYTF. The CDR3 DNA sequence: TGTGCCAGCTCACCAAGGCAGAGAGATGGCTACACCTTC.